The rows below give T cell receptor beta chains drawn from one sample of a study of PD-L1 blockade in urothelial cancer. Libraries were prepared by immunoSEQ multiplex PCR; TCRdb keeps only in-frame clonotypes and omits some of them. Among about 72,000 clones listed, approximately 83% were seen once. Sample: PBMCs, taken around atezolizumab (anti-PD-L1) treatment. The receptors come from a man in his sixties with urothelial cancer. Both conserved end residues are part of each CDR3.

j_call v_call cdr3_aa
TRBJ1-2 TRBV18 CASSRGTDSNYGYTF
TRBJ2-1 TRBV5-4 CASSPRTSGDNEQFF
TRBJ2-2 TRBV5-4 CASSLASVTPGELFF
TRBJ2-1 TRBV27 CASSPGTSGGSYSYNEQFF
TRBJ1-4 TRBV10-3 CAISPRGENEKLFF
TRBJ2-5 TRBV5-1 CASKGETAQETQYF
TRBJ1-2 TRBV27 CASSLWQGSNGYTF
TRBJ2-5 TRBV5-1 CASSWARGEETQYF
TRBJ2-7 TRBV13 CASRSPGIREQYF
TRBJ2-7 TRBV7-3 CASSSPRLAGYEQYF
TRBJ2-5 TRBV4-2 CASSQEGRNPSGGGVETQYF
TRBJ2-3 TRBV7-2 CASSSLLGGGSDTQYF
TRBJ2-7 TRBV27 CASSTFPGLAGATYEQYF
TRBJ2-3 TRBV7-8 CASSSVSGTDTQYF
TRBJ1-1 TRBV29-1 CSRCIRKNTEAFF
TRBJ1-4 TRBV30 CAWSSLAGGKEKLFF
TRBJ1-4 TRBV6-5 CASSPGQGGEKLFF
TRBJ2-7 TRBV7-9 CASSFKRLGDYEQYF
TRBJ1-3 TRBV4-1 CASSQSGLVFGNTIYF
TRBJ2-7 TRBV4-1 CASSQDRDSYEQYF
TRBJ1-4 TRBV9 CASSVAGTVNEKLFF
TRBJ1-1 TRBV6-5 CASSPQTGGRTEAFF
TRBJ2-3 TRBV27 CASTGLAATDTQYF
TRBJ1-2 TRBV5-4 CASSRDRGDGYTF
TRBJ1-5 TRBV5-4 CASSEGENQPQHF
TRBJ1-2 TRBV25-1 CASSEYGGDGYTF
TRBJ1-1 TRBV9 CASSAAGSGTEAFF
TRBJ1-1 TRBV5-5 CASSVTANTEAFF
TRBJ2-2 TRBV5-1 CASSYPGLAGGHANTGELFF
TRBJ1-2 TRBV5-8 CASSPPGGARGYTF
TRBJ2-7 TRBV7-3 CASSLTVGYEQYF
TRBJ1-1 TRBV28 CASSLSFQGGTEAFF
TRBJ2-7 TRBV21-1 CASKTSRGRTYEQYF
TRBJ1-4 TRBV4-1 CASSQGGTGGSTNEKLFF
TRBJ2-7 TRBV7-2 CASSPRTGSSYEQYF
TRBJ2-2 TRBV9 CASSGSGTSGDTGELFF
TRBJ2-2 TRBV6-1 CASSEVIVAGGGASGELFF
TRBJ2-1 TRBV7-6 CASSSKLAGAYNEQFF
TRBJ2-1 TRBV29-1 CSVSAGGVREQFF
TRBJ2-1 TRBV6-6 CASSGRTGMYNEQFF
TRBJ1-2 TRBV30 CAWTSGTGVFYGYTF
TRBJ2-1 TRBV7-3 CASSFLGQVEQFF
TRBJ1-1 TRBV19 CASRRDRNTEAFF
TRBJ1-1 TRBV5-6 CASSPSHSGAITEAFF
TRBJ2-7 TRBV7-8 CASSRDPGHNYEQYF
TRBJ1-1 TRBV18 CASSPGDLGALAFF
TRBJ2-3 TRBV4-2 CASSQRGEDTQYF
TRBJ1-1 TRBV9 CASSGQLSYTEAFF
TRBJ1-4 TRBV7-8 CASSPPGGEMANEKLFF
TRBJ2-5 TRBV27 CASSPGTSGGPTQETQYF
TRBJ2-5 TRBV7-2 CASSYQAGEEETQYF
TRBJ2-7 TRBV30 CAWRGAISSYEQYF
TRBJ1-3 TRBV30 CAWSVVGQGFFRRSGNTIYF
TRBJ2-1 TRBV29-1 CSVKRDLSSYNEQFF
TRBJ2-7 TRBV19 CASSSRTGVGEQYF